One sample yielded the 7 T cell receptor beta chains listed below, sequenced in a study of cytomegalovirus exposure and HLA in healthy donors. Both 60 Vbeta primers and 13 Jbeta primers went into the PCR. This table comes from immunoSEQ multiplex PCR, and its TCRdb copy is limited to in-frame clones, with some not included. The sample has roughly 120,000 clones, about 80% seen once. The sample consisted of PBMCs. The receptors were sampled from a man aged 45-65 years in good health and CMV-seropositive.

The chain has TRBV2 and TRBJ1-4, with D maybe TRBD1 (5 bases). Germline CDR1 is SNHLY and CDR2 is FYNNEI. This CDR3 contains 13 residues. Deletions cut 6 bases from V and 8 bases from J, with 13 bases between. CDR3 bases: TGTGCCAGCAGGAAAGGGGTGGAGGAAAAACTGTTTTTT. Amino acids: CASRKGVEEKLFF.

This clone came up once. V gene TRBV29-1 combines with J gene TRBJ2-7; tentatively, D is TRBD1 (6 bases). V lost 4 bases and J 1 base, leaving 8 bases between the germline ends. There are 12 residues in the CDR3. Germline V lookup: CDR1 SQVTM, CDR2 ANQGSEA. CDR3 amino acids: CSVGGQSYEQYF. Here the CDR3 DNA reads TGCAGCGTTGGGGGACAATCCTACGAGCAGTACTTC.

Written as DNA, the CDR3 is TGTGCCAGCAGCGTAAGGGCGGGGTTAACAGATACGCAGTATTTT. It is translated as CASSVRAGLTDTQYF. The gene calls are TRBV9 and TRBJ2-3; D possibly corresponds to TRBD2 (6 bases). The CDR3 consists of 15 residues. Germline values: CDR1 SGDLS, CDR2 YYNGEE. V was shortened by 1 base and J by 3 bases, with 12 bases between the two germline ends.

The gene calls are TRBV6-6 and TRBJ2-5; D unclear. The end of the DNA is better explained by TRBJ2-7, so the J call may be wrong. The germline gives CDR1 MNHNY, CDR2 SVGAGI (reference sequence). The CDR3 consists of 14 residues. The CDR3 nucleotides read TGTGCCAGCAGCGAGTTACAGAGCTCCTACGAGCAGTACTTC. Translating it yields CASSELQSSYEQYF.

This clone appeared once. The V call is TRBV5-4, the J call TRBJ2-3; D remains ambiguous. The germline gives CDR1 SGHNT, CDR2 YYREEE (reference sequence). V lost 2 bases to trimming and J lost 6 bases, with 7 bases between them. This CDR3 has 12 residues. The DNA of the CDR3 is TGTGCCAGCAGCTTTGACTCGGATACGCAGTATTTT. Protein product: CASSFDSDTQYF.

The V gene is TRBV5-1, the J gene TRBJ1-1, with a tentative D call TRBD1 (6 bases). The CDR3 spans 15 residues. V lost 0 bases and J lost 4, with 13 bases in between. The germline V gene encodes CDR1 SGHRS and CDR2 YFSETQ. The CDR3 reads CASSLAAGAGTEAFF. The CDR3 nucleotides are TGCGCCAGCAGCTTGGCAGCAGGGGCGGGCACTGAAGCTTTCTTT.

The rearrangement links TRBV6-1 to TRBJ1-3; D possibly corresponds to TRBD1 (6 bases). Per the germline V gene, CDR1 is MNHNS and CDR2 is SASEGT. The CDR3 has 14 amino acids. Trimming shortened V by 9 bases and J by 0 bases, and 12 bases separated the two germline ends. This CDR3 is CASEGGLSGNTIYF. CDR3 sequence (DNA): TGTGCCAGTGAGGGGGGGCTCTCTGGAAACACCATATATTTT.